The entry below gives a single T cell receptor (beta chain) sequence along with its context. TCRdb re-analysed the 5' RACE reads in MiXCR, keeping a single row per CDR3 protein. This sample yields under 65,000 distinct CDR3 sequences, of which around 12% are seen a single time; 1.1% to 1.5% belongs to the top ten. There are 16 residues in the CDR3. Germline V gene sequence: CDR1 SGHVS, CDR2 FQNEAQ. V lost 5 bases, J lost 0 bases, and 15 bases lay in between. The data were taken from a study of early T cells in non-severe SARS-CoV-2 infection. This clonotype was obtained from an adult who was a healthcare worker with PCR-confirmed SARS-CoV-2 infection or an uninfected control (not recorded which). The material sequenced was whole blood. This chain joins TRBV7-8 and TRBJ2-3; D gene ambiguous. The DNA for the CDR3 is TGTGCCAGCAGCCTCCCCCGCACCTCTAGCACAGATACGCAGTATTTT. Amino acids: CASSLPRTSSTDTQYF.